This is a list of T cell receptor beta chains from one sample in a study of CD8+ T cells in alopecia areata. Generated by immunoSEQ multiplex PCR, the TCRdb table keeps only in-frame clones and is missing some. There are about 120,000 clones in the sample; approximately 60% occur only once, and 5.7% lies in the top ten. The specimen was CD4+ T cells sorted from blood, collected at week 4, from a patient treated with tofacitinib. These receptors originate from a human donor with alopecia areata. The CDR3 runs from the conserved cysteine through the conserved F or W. D genes are given only for firm matches. Part of the rows lack a size; the others show once, few, many or a class for expanded clones.

-,TRBJ2-1,TRBV2,-,CASSVDASYNEQFF,TGTGCCAGCAGTGTCGATGCCTCCTACAATGAGCAGTTCTTC
few,TRBJ2-2,TRBV7-2,-,CASSVGKNTGELFF,TGTGCCAGCAGCGTTGGGAAGAACACCGGGGAGCTGTTTTTT
-,TRBJ2-3,TRBV6-5,-,CASSYTGVGTDTQYF,TGTGCCAGCAGTTACACGGGAGTAGGCACAGATACGCAGTATTTT
few,TRBJ1-2,TRBV6-1,-,CASSLGVYGYTF,TGTGCCAGCTCGCTGGGGGTCTATGGCTACACCTTC
few,TRBJ1-1,TRBV7-8,-,CASSLAENTEAFF,TGTGCCAGCAGCTTAGCCGAGAACACTGAAGCTTTCTTT
-,TRBJ1-5,TRBV27,-,CASSPTGQPQHF,TGTGCCAGCAGCCCCACAGGTCAGCCCCAGCATTTT
-,TRBJ2-3,TRBV7-3,TRBD2,CASSLSGSGRPTDTQYF,TGTGCCAGCAGCTTATCCGGTAGCGGGAGGCCCACAGATACGCAGTATTTT
-,TRBJ1-2,TRBV5-1,-,CASSLASRDKIYGYTF,TGCGCCAGCAGCTTGGCTTCGAGGGACAAAATCTATGGCTACACCTTC
-,TRBJ2-2,TRBV27,-,CASSSLDGELFF,TGTGCCAGCAGCTCTTTGGACGGGGAGCTGTTTTTT
-,TRBJ1-1,TRBV30,TRBD1,CAWDRGSGSAEAFF,TGTGCCTGGGACAGGGGCTCTGGTAGCGCTGAAGCTTTCTTT
-,TRBJ2-4,TRBV7-8,-,CASSPLGGRGNIQYF,TGTGCCAGCAGCCCCTTAGGGGGTCGGGGGAACATTCAGTACTTC
-,TRBJ2-7,TRBV7-9,-,CASSLADYEQYF,TGTGCCAGCAGCTTAGCTGACTACGAGCAGTACTTC
-,TRBJ2-1,TRBV30,TRBD2,CAWSAGLVGNEQFF,TGTGCCTGGAGTGCGGGACTAGTTGGTAATGAGCAGTTCTTC
-,TRBJ1-2,TRBV9,-,CASSVMGADGYTF,TGTGCCAGCAGCGTTATGGGGGCGGATGGCTACACCTTC
-,TRBJ1-5,TRBV28,TRBD1,CASSWTGFGNQPQHF,TGTGCCAGCAGTTGGACAGGGTTTGGGAATCAGCCCCAGCATTTT
-,TRBJ2-1,TRBV5-1,-,CASSLEDSYNEQFF,TGCGCCAGCAGCTTGGAGGACAGCTACAATGAGCAGTTCTTC
-,TRBJ2-7,TRBV7-9,TRBD2,CASSLARGTAYEQYF,TGTGCCAGCAGCTTAGCGCGGGGGACGGCCTACGAGCAGTACTTC
-,TRBJ2-3,TRBV9,TRBD1,CASSPGQGDITDTQYF,TGTGCCAGCAGCCCAGGACAGGGGGATATCACAGATACGCAGTATTTT
-,TRBJ2-7,TRBV11-2,TRBD1,CASSSLGTGPYEQYF,TGTGCCAGCAGCTCCCTCGGGACAGGACCCTACGAGCAGTACTTC
-,TRBJ1-2,TRBV14,-,CASSPRLANYGYTF,TGTGCCAGCAGCCCTCGGTTAGCTAACTATGGCTACACCTTC
-,TRBJ1-1,TRBV7-9,TRBD1,CASSLGPGGVMTEAFF,TGTGCCAGCAGCTTAGGGCCAGGGGGCGTTATGACTGAAGCTTTCTTT
-,TRBJ1-1,TRBV15,-,CATSRDDGYTEAFF,TGTGCCACCAGCAGGGATGACGGATACACTGAAGCTTTCTTT
-,TRBJ2-7,TRBV23-1,TRBD1,CASPGTGERHEQYF,TGCGCCAGCCCCGGGACAGGGGAACGACACGAGCAGTACTTC
-,TRBJ1-1,TRBV7-3,-,CASSLIRDTEAFF,TGTGCCAGCAGCTTAATTCGGGACACTGAAGCTTTCTTT
-,TRBJ2-7,TRBV29-1,-,CSAGPGHEQYF,TGCAGCGCTGGACCTGGACACGAGCAGTACTTC
-,TRBJ2-7,TRBV7-2,-,CASSLPGRSYEQYF,TGTGCCAGCAGCTTACCGGGACGGAGTTACGAGCAGTACTTC
-,TRBJ1-1,TRBV30,-,CAWSKGGDVNTEAFF,TGTGCCTGGAGCAAGGGGGGCGATGTGAACACTGAAGCTTTCTTT
few,TRBJ2-7,TRBV7-2,TRBD1,CASSPRTGLHEQYF,TGTGCCAGCAGCCCAAGGACAGGGTTGCACGAGCAGTACTTC
-,TRBJ2-5,TRBV20-1,-,CSARHQETQYF,TGCAGTGCAAGGCATCAAGAGACCCAGTACTTC
-,TRBJ1-1,TRBV5-4,-,CASSFDSTEAFF,TGTGCCAGCAGCTTCGACAGCACTGAAGCTTTCTTT
-,TRBJ1-5,TRBV29-1,-,CSVNSWQGNQPQHF,TGCAGCGTCAATAGTTGGCAGGGCAATCAGCCCCAGCATTTT
-,TRBJ2-1,TRBV6-7,-,CASRFSGTYNEQFF,TGTGCCAGCAGATTTAGTGGTACCTACAATGAGCAGTTCTTC
-,TRBJ1-2,TRBV18,-,CASSPSTGANYGYTF,TGTGCCAGCTCACCTTCGACAGGAGCCAACTATGGCTACACCTTC